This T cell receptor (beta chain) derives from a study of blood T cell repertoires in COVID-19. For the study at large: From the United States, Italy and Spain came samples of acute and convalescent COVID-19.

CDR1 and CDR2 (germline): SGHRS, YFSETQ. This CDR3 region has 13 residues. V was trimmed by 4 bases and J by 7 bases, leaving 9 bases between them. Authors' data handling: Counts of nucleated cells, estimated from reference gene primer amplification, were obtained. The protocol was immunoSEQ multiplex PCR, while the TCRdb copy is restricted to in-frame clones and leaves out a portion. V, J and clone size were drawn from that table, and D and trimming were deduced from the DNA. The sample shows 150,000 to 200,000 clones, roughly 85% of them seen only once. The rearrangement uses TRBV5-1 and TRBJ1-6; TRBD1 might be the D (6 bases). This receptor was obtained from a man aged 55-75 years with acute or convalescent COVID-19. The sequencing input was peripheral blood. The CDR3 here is CASSLDRNSPLHF. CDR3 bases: TGCGCCAGCAGCCTGGACAGAAATTCACCCCTCCACTTT.